The 6 T cell receptor beta chains reported below all come from one sample, sequenced in a study of T cell repertoires in cytomegalovirus infection. TCRdb independently ran MiXCR on the reads; one entry per CDR3 protein. The sample includes 450,000 to 650,000 distinct CDR3 sequences, about 30% of them seen just once. What was sequenced was PBMCs. The receptors derive from a human donor in good health (CMV status not recorded). Some clones in this sample may be carry-over from other donors' samples.

This clonotype was seen more than once but under ten times. The CDR3 loop reads CASSSAATSGSGPNNEQFF. DNA of the CDR3: TGTGCCAGCAGCTCCGCGGCGACTAGCGGGAGTGGCCCTAACAATGAGCAGTTCTTC. The rearrangement uses TRBV7-2 and TRBJ2-1, with TRBD2 matching over 12 bases. Germline CDR1 is SGHTA and CDR2 is FQGNSA. This CDR3 contains 19 residues. V dropped 4 bases and J dropped 5; count of bases not matched to a gene: 15.

The J gene is TRBJ1-5, the V gene TRBV5-8; D unclear. Germline CDR1 SGHTS, CDR2 YDEGEE. The germline V and J ends were trimmed by 3 bases and 0 bases, with 7 bases remaining between them. The CDR3 consists of 14 residues. In DNA form, the CDR3 reads TGTGCCAGCAGCTCCGAGAATAGCAATCAGCCCCAGCATTTT. It codes for CASSSENSNQPQHF.

This clonotype has only a few counts. V and J are TRBV20-1 and TRBJ2-7; TRBD2 agrees at 10 bases. CDR1 and CDR2 from the germline V gene are DFQATT and SNEGSKA (reference sequence). V shed 6 bases, J shed 3 bases, and the junction held 8 bases outside the gene matches. This CDR3 comprises 14 residues. CDR3 DNA sequence: TGCAGTGCACTGATAGCGGGAGGAGGCTACGAGCAGTACTTC. Translating gives CSALIAGGGYEQYF.

This chain connects TRBV6-1 to TRBJ2-1; 9 nucleotides align to TRBD2. The CDR3 sequence is 16 residues long. Germline CDR1 is MNHNS and CDR2 is SASEGT. J gave up 7 bases and V 7 bases, and 14 bases lay outside the gene matches. In DNA form, the CDR3 reads TGTGCCAGCACACCCAGTTGGTCAGCGGGAGGTAATGAGCAGTTCTTC. This encodes CASTPSWSAGGNEQFF.

This rearrangement joins TRBV19 to TRBJ1-5, with a possible D match to TRBD1 (5 bases). The length of the CDR3 is 16 residues. Trimming shortened V by 5 bases and J by 4 bases, and 18 bases separated the two germline ends. Germline CDR1 and CDR2: LNHDA and SQIVND (reference sequence). CDR3 loop: CASSGQDSFSNQPQHF. The CDR3 coding sequence is TGTGCCAGTAGTGGACAAGACAGTTTTTCAAATCAGCCCCAGCATTTT.

The chain joins TRBV29-1 to TRBJ2-7; 10 bases align to TRBD1. Germline V gene lookup returns CDR1 SQVTM and CDR2 ANQGSEA. Trimming at V came to 3 bases and at J to 7 bases, leaving 9 bases not matched to a gene. The CDR3 is 14 amino acids. This CDR3 reads CSVDLGQGYSEQYF. In DNA, the CDR3 is TGCAGCGTTGACCTGGGACAGGGGTACTCTGAGCAGTACTTC.